This TCR beta chain was identified during a study of regulatory T cells in long-lasting Graves disease. The authors built TCR beta libraries using iRepertoire HTBI primers and Arm-PCR of CDR3 regions. One entry per CDR3 protein results from TCRdb running MiXCR on the multiplex PCR reads. The sample contains 400,000 to 550,000 distinct CDR3 sequences, more than 12% of which appear only once. In germline, CDR1 is SGDLS, CDR2 YYNGEE. After removal of 4 bases from V and 5 bases from J, the junction contained 9 bases not matched to a gene. This CDR3 is built from 15 residues. Time point given: newly diagnosed GD, antithyroid drugs for less than 3 months. Making the TCR library involved RNA that had been extracted from PBMCs. In addition, the sample was reused for a study of T cells in Graves' hyperthyroidism and ophthalmopathy.

This TCR was sampled from a woman aged 25 to 39 with Graves disease. The material sequenced was peripheral blood mononuclear cells (PBMCs), taken at new diagnosis, from a patient treated with antithyroid drugs. The genes are TRBV9 and TRBJ1-2; 9 positions agree with TRBD1. The CDR3: CASSTTPTGGYGYTF. In DNA, the CDR3 is TGTGCCAGCAGCACAACTCCGACAGGGGGTTATGGCTACACCTTC. Looking up the rest from reference TRBV9 and TRBJ1-2 gives the full variable domain: DSGVTQTPKHLITATGQRVTLRCSPRSGDLSVYWYQQSLDQGLQFLIQYYNGEERAKGNILERFSAQQFPDLHSELNLSSLELGDSALYFCASSTTPTGGYGYTFGSGTRLTVV.